Listed below are T cell receptor beta chains from one sample, sequenced in a study of shared clonotypes between healthy human individuals. TCRdb's copy holds only in-frame clones and misses some; the assay was immunoSEQ multiplex PCR. This table holds 2 million to 2.5 million clones, roughly 94% found once. Sequenced: naive CD8+ T cells sorted from blood. These receptors all come from a man between 18 and 35 years old in good health. The CDR3 runs from the conserved cysteine through the conserved F or W. The D gene is left open where the match is weak. Only some rows state a clone size, as once, few, many or a class for expanded clones.

>TRBV15|NA|NA|TRBJ2-5
CATSRDVGDQETQYF
TGTGCCACCAGCAGAGATGTGGGGGATCAAGAGACCCAGTACTTC
>TRBV5-6|TRBD2|NA|TRBJ2-5
CASSSGLVIETQYF
TGTGCCAGCAGCTCGGGACTAGTGATCGAGACCCAGTACTTC
>TRBV11-2|NA|NA|TRBJ2-5
CASFESPKGQETQYF
TGTGCCAGCTTCGAATCCCCGAAGGGGCAAGAGACCCAGTACTTC
>TRBV7-9|NA|NA|TRBJ2-7
CASSGNSYEQYF
TGTGCCAGCAGCGGGAACTCCTACGAGCAGTACTTC
>TRBV4-1|TRBD2|NA|TRBJ2-7
CASSQYPGLAGAPNEQYF
TGCGCCAGCAGCCAGTACCCGGGACTAGCGGGGGCCCCAAACGAGCAGTACTTC
>TRBV10-2|NA|NA|TRBJ1-2
CASRGGDGYTF
TGCGCCAGCAGGGGGGGCGATGGCTACACCTTC
>TRBV7-6|NA|NA|TRBJ2-7
CASSLWEDHSYEQYF
TGTGCCAGCAGCTTATGGGAGGACCATTCCTACGAGCAGTACTTC
>TRBV5-4|NA|NA|TRBJ2-3
CASSLTPNTQYF
TGTGCCAGCAGCTTGACGCCAAATACGCAGTATTTT
>TRBV5-1|TRBD1|NA|TRBJ1-1
CASSLAGTGSEAFF
TGCGCCAGCAGCTTGGCGGGGACAGGTTCTGAAGCTTTCTTT
>TRBV9|TRBD1|NA|TRBJ2-2
CASSAPGGTGELFF
TGTGCCAGCAGCGCGCCAGGGGGAACCGGGGAGCTGTTTTTT
>TRBV7-3|NA|once|TRBJ2-7
CASSPDSSYEQYF
TGTGCCAGCAGCCCGGACAGCTCCTACGAGCAGTACTTC
>TRBV7-6|NA|NA|TRBJ2-7
CASSSHPGYEQYF
TGTGCCAGCAGCTCGCACCCGGGCTACGAGCAGTACTTC
>TRBV6-6|NA|NA|TRBJ2-7
CASSQWDVSHEQYF
TGTGCCAGCAGCCAATGGGATGTCTCCCACGAGCAGTACTTC
>TRBV27|TRBD1|NA|TRBJ2-7
CASSVTGGASYEQYF
TGTGCCAGCAGTGTAACAGGGGGCGCCTCCTACGAGCAGTACTTC
>TRBV27|NA|NA|TRBJ1-5
CASSFGLVNQPQHF
TGTGCCAGCAGTTTTGGGTTAGTTAATCAGCCCCAGCATTTT
>TRBV11-2|TRBD2|NA|TRBJ2-5
CASSLGRLASGDQETQYF
TGTGCCAGCAGCCTGGGACGGTTGGCTAGCGGGGACCAAGAGACCCAGTACTTC
>TRBV4-1|NA|once|TRBJ2-7
CASSQPGNLYEQYF
TGCGCCAGCAGCCAACCCGGGAACCTTTACGAGCAGTACTTC
>TRBV27|TRBD1|NA|TRBJ1-2
CASSGGTTGDGYTF
TGTGCCAGCAGTGGAGGGACAACAGGGGATGGCTACACCTTC
>TRBV11-2|NA|NA|TRBJ1-6
CASSKERVSGSPLHF
TGTGCCAGCAGTAAAGAGCGGGTTTCCGGTTCACCCCTCCACTTT
>TRBV19|NA|NA|TRBJ2-7
CASSWTTDNYEQYF
TGTGCCAGTAGTTGGACGACAGATAACTACGAGCAGTACTTC
>TRBV10-2|NA|NA|TRBJ2-1
CATWSSYYNEQFF
TGCGCCACCTGGAGCAGCTACTACAATGAGCAGTTCTTC
>TRBV30|NA|NA|TRBJ2-3
CAWSGVGPLGTDTQYF
TGTGCCTGGAGTGGTGTGGGACCTTTAGGCACAGATACGCAGTATTTT
>TRBV5-4|NA|NA|TRBJ2-1
CASSFRGAVEQFF
TGTGCCAGCAGCTTCCGTGGGGCCGTTGAGCAGTTCTTC
>TRBV7-9|NA|NA|TRBJ2-7
CASSSQGSHEQYF
TGTGCCAGCAGCTCCCAGGGGTCCCACGAGCAGTACTTC
>TRBV30|NA|NA|TRBJ2-5
CAWGRGWGGQETQYF
TGTGCCTGGGGTCGAGGATGGGGCGGTCAAGAGACCCAGTACTTC
>TRBV4-3|TRBD2|NA|TRBJ2-1
CASSPIWGTSGSIPYNEQFF
TGCGCCAGCAGCCCCATTTGGGGGACTAGCGGGAGTATTCCCTACAATGAGCAGTTCTTC
>TRBV5-4|NA|NA|TRBJ2-3
CASSFQGPDTQYF
TGTGCCAGCAGCTTCCAGGGCCCAGATACGCAGTATTTT
>TRBV19|TRBD2|NA|TRBJ2-5
CASSLAGYQETQYF
TGTGCCAGTAGTCTAGCGGGGTACCAAGAGACCCAGTACTTC
>TRBV6-5|NA|NA|TRBJ1-1
CASRKWTVMNTEAFF
TGTGCCAGCAGAAAATGGACAGTGATGAACACTGAAGCTTTCTTT
>TRBV4-3|NA|NA|TRBJ2-1
CASSQVQGEAVQFF
TGCGCCAGCAGCCAAGTCCAGGGTGAAGCAGTGCAGTTCTTC
>TRBV2|TRBD1|NA|TRBJ2-2
CASKAPPGTGNGELFF
TGTGCCAGCAAGGCACCCCCAGGGACAGGGAACGGGGAGCTGTTTTTT
>TRBV13|NA|NA|TRBJ2-1
CASSTSSAAESVF
TGTGCCAGCAGCACCTCGTCTGCGGCGGAGTCGGTCTTC
>TRBV7-2|NA|NA|TRBJ1-2
CASSLLARDVDYTF
TGTGCCAGCAGCCTCCTAGCGAGGGACGTCGACTACACCTTC
>TRBV4-1|NA|NA|TRBJ1-1
CASSLQGTFTEAFF
TGCGCCAGCAGCCTACAAGGGACGTTTACTGAAGCTTTCTTT
>TRBV5-1|NA|NA|TRBJ1-1
CASSPSGLNTEAFF
TGCGCCAGCAGCCCTTCCGGGCTGAACACTGAAGCTTTCTTT
>TRBV5-6|NA|few|TRBJ2-2
CASSSAGYGTGELFF
TGTGCCAGCAGCTCCGCAGGGTACGGCACCGGGGAGCTGTTTTTT
>TRBV4-3|NA|NA|TRBJ1-1
CASSQDFLGWNTEAFF
TGCGCCAGCAGCCAAGACTTCCTAGGGTGGAACACTGAAGCTTTCTTT
>TRBV4-3|TRBD1|once|TRBJ1-2
CASSQETGWGYTF
TGCGCCAGCAGCCAAGAGACAGGGTGGGGCTACACCTTC
>TRBV4-3|NA|NA|TRBJ2-3
CASSQELGLARPTDTQYF
TGCGCCAGCAGCCAAGAATTAGGTTTGGCACGTCCCACAGATACGCAGTATTTT
>TRBV5-5|NA|NA|TRBJ1-2
CASSLTGANYGYTF
TGTGCCAGCAGCCTAACAGGCGCTAACTATGGCTACACCTTC
>TRBV28|TRBD1|NA|TRBJ1-4
CASTTGTGGAELFF
TGTGCCAGCACTACTGGGACAGGGGGCGCGGAACTGTTTTTT
>TRBV5-1|NA|NA|TRBJ2-5
CASSDGTGETQYF
TGCGCCAGCAGCGACGGGACCGGCGAGACCCAGTACTTC
>TRBV6-1|NA|NA|TRBJ2-7
CASSVSYEQYF
TGTGCCAGCAGCGTTTCCTACGAGCAGTACTTC
>TRBV9|NA|NA|TRBJ2-7
CASSVGVGAYEQYF
TGTGCCAGCAGCGTAGGTGTGGGAGCGTACGAGCAGTACTTC
>TRBV28|NA|NA|TRBJ1-2
CASRQGGNYGYTF
TGTGCCAGCAGACAGGGAGGGAACTATGGCTACACCTTC
>TRBV2|NA|NA|TRBJ2-7
CASNGQHYEQYF
TGTGCCAGCAACGGACAGCACTACGAGCAGTACTTC
>TRBV4-1|NA|NA|TRBJ2-1
CASSHASSYNEQFF
TGCGCCAGCAGCCACGCTAGCTCCTACAATGAGCAGTTCTTC
>TRBV30|NA|NA|TRBJ2-2
CAWSSGPYTGELFF
TGTGCCTGGAGTTCTGGGCCCTATACCGGGGAGCTGTTTTTT
>TRBV30|TRBD1|NA|TRBJ1-1
CAWSADRGTEAFF
TGTGCCTGGAGCGCGGACAGGGGCACTGAAGCTTTCTTT
>TRBV9|TRBD2|NA|TRBJ2-2
CASSVGSGVTGELFF
TGTGCCAGCAGCGTAGGTAGCGGGGTTACCGGGGAGCTGTTTTTT
>TRBV6-4|NA|NA|TRBJ1-6
CASSQGSSYNSPLHF
TGTGCCAGCAGTCAGGGTAGCTCCTATAATTCACCCCTCCACTTT
>TRBV4-1|TRBD1|NA|TRBJ2-5
CASSQEDRAETQYF
TGCGCCAGCAGCCAGGAAGACAGGGCGGAGACCCAGTACTTC
>TRBV2|TRBD2|NA|TRBJ2-7
CASSESGGREYEQYF
TGTGCCAGCAGTGAATCTGGCGGGAGGGAGTACGAGCAGTACTTC
>TRBV5-8|NA|NA|TRBJ2-5
CASSFLSEGGQETQYF
TGTGCCAGCAGCTTTCTCAGCGAGGGGGGGCAAGAGACCCAGTACTTC